This T cell receptor beta chain was documented in a study of radiotherapy plus CTLA-4 blockade in lung cancer. A word on this clone: What it binds is not known.

Whole-study findings and limits: It was early blood T cell clone dynamics, with interferon-beta, that reportedly best predicted response.

Participants had chemo-refractory metastatic non-small-cell lung cancer and were treated with focal radiation plus ipilimumab CTLA-4 blockade. The trim removed 5 bases at V and 3 bases at J, leaving 5 bases unmatched. This CDR3 is 16 amino acids long. CDR1 SGHNT and CDR2 YYREEE come from the germline V gene (reference sequence). Profiling relied on immunoSEQ multiplex PCR, and the TCRdb table lists in-frame clones only, not all of them. The profile shows more than 90,000 clones, about four fifths of them singletons. Sequencing used peripheral blood, obtained from a patient treated with radiotherapy plus ipilimumab. This chain connects TRBV5-4 to TRBJ2-6; 10 bases are a match to TRBD1. The TCR was taken from a human donor with non-small cell lung cancer that progressed on radiotherapy plus ipilimumab. CDR3 sequence: CASRPGQGYGANVLTF. CDR3 in DNA: TGTGCCAGCAGGCCGGGACAGGGGTATGGGGCCAACGTCCTGACTTTC.